This T cell receptor beta chain is from a study of OX40 agonist ivuxolimab in advanced cancers. About the study: Past anti-PD-1, anti-PD-L1 or anti-CTLA-4 therapy was accepted, and approximately 40% had received some.

Turning to this clone: The antigen remains undetermined.

Points from the study as a whole: CD4+ and CD8+ T cells in blood underwent clonal expansion by week 6 at 0.1 to 3.0 mg/kg. The average count of expanded clones was higher among CD8+ T cells than among CD4+.

Measured with immunoSEQ multiplex PCR; TCRdb has only the in-frame clones, and not every one. The sample contains tens of thousands of clones, 88% of which appear only once. This sequence was found in an adult with an advanced solid tumor such as melanoma, head and neck, liver or kidney cancer. The sample here was CD4+ or CD8+ T cells sorted from blood, taken in a trial of the OX40 agonist ivuxolimab.

This chain's CDR3 is CASSLTGGYGYTF. The CDR3 DNA follows: TGTGCCAGCAGCTTGACAGGGGGCTATGGCTACACCTTC. The rearrangement links TRBV11-2 to TRBJ1-2; TRBD1 agrees at 9 bases. From germline, CDR1 is SGHAT and CDR2 FQNNGV. V dropped 3 bases and J dropped 4; count of bases not matched to a gene: 0. This CDR3 spans 13 amino acids.